Listed here is a single T cell receptor beta chain. Clones were read by immunoSEQ multiplex PCR, and TCRdb kept only the in-frame ones, dropping some. The profile shows roughly 570,000 clones, 98% of them singletons. Only CD45RO-negative cells positively selected for CCR7 counted as naive CD8 cells, so terminally differentiated effector memory CD45RA+ cells were excluded. The germline gives CDR1 MNHEY, CDR2 SMNVEV (reference sequence). The length of the CDR3 is 15 residues. V dropped 6 bases and J dropped 6; count of bases not matched to a gene: 6. These data come from a study of shared clonotypes between healthy human individuals.

The origin of this receptor is a man aged 25 to 45 in good health. V gene TRBV27 combines with J gene TRBJ2-2, with TRBD1 identical over 11 bases. Sequencing was carried out using naive CD8+ T cells sorted from blood. The CDR3 loop reads CASRLGTGGSGELFF. The CDR3 coding sequence is TGTGCCAGCAGATTAGGGACAGGGGGATCCGGGGAGCTGTTTTTT.